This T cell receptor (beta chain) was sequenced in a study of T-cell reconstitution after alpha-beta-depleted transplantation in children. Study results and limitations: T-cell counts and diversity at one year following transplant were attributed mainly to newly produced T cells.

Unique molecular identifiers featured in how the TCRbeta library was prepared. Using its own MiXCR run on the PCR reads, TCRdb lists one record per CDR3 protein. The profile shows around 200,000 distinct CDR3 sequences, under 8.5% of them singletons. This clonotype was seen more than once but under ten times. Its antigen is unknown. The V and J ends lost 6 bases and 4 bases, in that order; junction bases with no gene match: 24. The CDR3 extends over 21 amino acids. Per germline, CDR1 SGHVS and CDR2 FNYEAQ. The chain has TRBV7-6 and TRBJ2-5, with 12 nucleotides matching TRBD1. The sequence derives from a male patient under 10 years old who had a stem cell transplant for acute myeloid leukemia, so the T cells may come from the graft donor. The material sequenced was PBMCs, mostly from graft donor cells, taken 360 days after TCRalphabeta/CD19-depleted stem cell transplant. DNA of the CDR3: TGTGCCAGCAGTTATCATGCGGGACAGGGGGCTATAGCCGGGTTGGGAGAGACCCAGTACTTC. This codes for CASSYHAGQGAIAGLGETQYF.